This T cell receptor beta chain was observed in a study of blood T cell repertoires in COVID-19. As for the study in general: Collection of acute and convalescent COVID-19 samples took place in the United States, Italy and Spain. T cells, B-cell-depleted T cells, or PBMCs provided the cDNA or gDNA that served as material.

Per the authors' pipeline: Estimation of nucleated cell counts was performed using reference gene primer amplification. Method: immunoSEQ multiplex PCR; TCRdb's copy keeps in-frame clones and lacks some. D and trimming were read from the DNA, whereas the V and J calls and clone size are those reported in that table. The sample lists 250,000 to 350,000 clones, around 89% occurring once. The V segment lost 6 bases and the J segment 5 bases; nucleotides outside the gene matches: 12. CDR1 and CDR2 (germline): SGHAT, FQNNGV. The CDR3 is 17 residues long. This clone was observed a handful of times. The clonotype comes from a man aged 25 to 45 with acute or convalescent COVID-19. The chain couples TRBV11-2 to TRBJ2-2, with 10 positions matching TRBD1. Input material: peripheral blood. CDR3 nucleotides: TGTGCCAGCAGTTCCTGGCGAGACAGGGGGCAAACCGGGGAGCTGTTTTTT. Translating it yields CASSSWRDRGQTGELFF.